The subject of this entry is one TCR beta chain. What antigen it recognizes has not been identified. Base-call qualities are not available, and no considerably larger clone is one nucleotide away. TCRbeta CDR3 regions were amplified from genomic DNA using the immunoSEQ Assay, a bias-controlled multiplex PCR. In the original analysis: The number of nucleated cells in each sample was estimated by amplification of reference gene primers within the assay. To quantify the absolute abundance of each unique TCRbeta CDR3 rearrangement, sequence reads were collapsed and filtered. For each sample, productive Simpson clonality was calculated as the square root of Simpson's diversity index across productive rearrangements. In its TCRdb copy, this immuneACCESS table keeps in-frame sequences only and misses some clones. Where compared with another copy, unresolved V genes explain less than half of these, and the others have no known cause. The D gene and trimming were derived from the DNA, and the V and J assignments and clone size from that table. The sample includes about 49,000 clones, with 85% to 95% observed a single time. Over 0.95% of the sample goes to the ten largest clones.

One collaborating source in Seattle enrolled patients during active infection and followed them longitudinally through the course of disease. Each collaborating institution followed its own protocols to collect whole blood in K2EDTA tubes. Collaborator samples were shipped for TCRbeta analysis as frozen whole blood, isolated PBMCs, or DNA extracted from either sample type. This sample was taken from a study of blood T cell repertoires in COVID-19 (dated by TCRdb to the early 2020s). Broadly, across the study: The collaborator samples originated in the United States, Italy and Spain and spanned the acute and convalescent phases of COVID-19. The prospective study material was composed of cDNA or gDNA derived from T cells, B-cell-depleted T cells, or PBMCs. Subjects who had been exposed to COVID-19, were actively infected with it, or had recovered from it provided the deeply sampled blood TCRbeta repertoires that made up the dataset. A freely available public database, intended as a resource for researchers studying the immune response to SARS-CoV-2, is where the repertoires were released. The samples were drawn from two sources: the first 160 participants of the ongoing ImmuneRACE study, and 950 to 1,500 subjects contributed by 6 global collaborators. Nearly every sample came with metadata listing a de-identified subject ID, COVID-19 status, age in years and sex. HLA class I and class II types, where available, came from metadata supplied by the sample provider rather than from assay-based typing. Points the paper makes about the study in general: Clinical and demographic metadata were provided uncurated, with the amount varying by source and participant.

V is trimmed back by 3 bases and J by 4 bases, and the junction contains 5 bases that no gene match accounts for. For CDR1 and CDR2, the germline V gene lists SGHTA and FQGNSA. From the cysteine up to the phenylalanine, the CDR3 has a length of 14 residues. This entry keeps only the CDR3 DNA: 42 bases, framed from base 1. This sequence originates from a man between 60 and 75 years old with COVID-19, enrolled during active disease. The V and J genes are TRBV7-2 and TRBJ1-1; 7 nucleotides in the junction match TRBD1. Sample: peripheral blood. The bases are TGTGCCAGCAGCTTTTTCGCAGGGGGCACTGAAGCTTTCTTT. Its amino acids are CASSFFAGGTEAFF.